The clone carrying this T cell receptor (beta chain) has only a few counts. Its specificity is unknown. PCR primers comprised 60 Vbeta and 13 Jbeta primers. The method was immunoSEQ multiplex PCR; TCRdb's version includes in-frame clones alone and lacks a portion of them. The sample comprises approximately 110,000 clones, more than 60% of which are singletons, and approximately 5.3% rests with the top ten. Healthy bone marrow donors made up the cohort. The sample belongs to a study of cytomegalovirus exposure and HLA in healthy donors. On the study more broadly: Within the Caucasian-associated ancestry cluster were around 80% of the approximately 390 genotyped donors. Study outcomes and limitations: V- and J-gene trimming of TCR beta was linked (in a later analysis) to a missense DCLRE1C variant. Immune exposure information comprised only CMV serostatus.

CDR3 length equals 16 residues. Unmatched junction bases numbered 11, after V lost 0 bases and J lost 7 bases. In germline, CDR1 is SGHRS, CDR2 YFSETQ. The sequenced sample consisted of PBMCs. This sequence joins TRBV5-1 and TRBJ2-7, with 9 bases fitting TRBD1. This TCR came from a female donor in good health and CMV-seropositive. CDR3 bases: TGCGCCAGCAGCTTGGATTCGGACAGGGGTCTACGAGAGCAGTACTTC. As protein: CASSLDSDRGLREQYF.